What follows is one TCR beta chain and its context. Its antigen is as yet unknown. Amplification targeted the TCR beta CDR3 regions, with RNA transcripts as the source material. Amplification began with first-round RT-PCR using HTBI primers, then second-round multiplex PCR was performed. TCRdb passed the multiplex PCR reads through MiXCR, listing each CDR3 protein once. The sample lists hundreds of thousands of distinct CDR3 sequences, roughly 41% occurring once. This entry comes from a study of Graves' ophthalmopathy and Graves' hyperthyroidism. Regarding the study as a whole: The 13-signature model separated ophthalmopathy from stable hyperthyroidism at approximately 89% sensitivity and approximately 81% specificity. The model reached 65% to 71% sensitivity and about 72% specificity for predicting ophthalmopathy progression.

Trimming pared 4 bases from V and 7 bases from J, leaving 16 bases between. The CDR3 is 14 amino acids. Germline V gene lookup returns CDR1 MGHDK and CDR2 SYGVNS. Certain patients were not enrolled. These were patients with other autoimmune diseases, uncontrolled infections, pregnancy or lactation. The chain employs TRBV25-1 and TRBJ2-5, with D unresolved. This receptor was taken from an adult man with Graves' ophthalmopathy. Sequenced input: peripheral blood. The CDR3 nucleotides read TGTGCCAGCAGTGCTAGATCCGGAGAGATGACCCAGTACTTC. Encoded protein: CASSARSGEMTQYF. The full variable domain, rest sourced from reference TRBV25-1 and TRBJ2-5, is EADIYQTPRYLVIGTGKKITLECSQTMGHDKMYWYQQDPGMELHLIHYSYGVNSTEKGDLSSESTVSRIRTEHFPLTLESARPSHTSQYLCASSARSGEMTQYFGPGTRLLVL.